This T cell receptor (beta chain) was identified in a study of technical replicates of blood from a few donors. V was cut by 7 bases and J by 4 bases, with 19 bases left in between. CDR1 is MNHNS, CDR2 SASEGT, per germline. There are 15 residues in the CDR3. TCRdb's copy holds only in-frame clones and misses some; the assay was immunoSEQ multiplex PCR. The sample lists around 80,000 clones; 95% to 98% were seen once. This receptor was taken from a human donor in good health. The rearrangement links TRBV6-1 to TRBJ1-1, with D maybe TRBD1 (5 bases). Specimen: T cells isolated from PBMCs. The CDR3 loop reads CASTPSGGLGTEAFF. CDR3 in DNA: TGTGCCAGCACCCCATCCGGGGGTTTGGGCACTGAAGCTTTCTTT.